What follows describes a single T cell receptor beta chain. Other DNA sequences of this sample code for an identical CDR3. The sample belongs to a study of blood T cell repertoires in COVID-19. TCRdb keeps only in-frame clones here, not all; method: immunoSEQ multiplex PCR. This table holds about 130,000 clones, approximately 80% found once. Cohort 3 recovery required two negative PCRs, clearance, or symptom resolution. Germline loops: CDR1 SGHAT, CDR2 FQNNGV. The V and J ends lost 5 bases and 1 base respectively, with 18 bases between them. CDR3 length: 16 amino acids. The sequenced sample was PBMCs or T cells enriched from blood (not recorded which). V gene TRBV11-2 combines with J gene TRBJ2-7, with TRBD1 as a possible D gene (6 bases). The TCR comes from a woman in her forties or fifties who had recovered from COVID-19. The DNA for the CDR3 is TGTGCCAGCAGCCGTTGGGGGCAGAGCCCTTCCTACGAGCAGTACTTC. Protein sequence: CASSRWGQSPSYEQYF.